These T cell receptor beta chains were read from a single sample in a study of T cell responses to AZD1222 COVID-19 vaccine. TCRdb's copy holds only in-frame clones and misses some; the assay was immunoSEQ multiplex PCR. Here the sample spans 35,000 to 55,000 clones, more than 80% being singletons. The sequencing here drew on peripheral blood, taken on day 0 of AZD1222 vaccination. The origin of the receptors is an adult in good health. Each CDR3 is given with its conserved first and last residue. Each record gives: D gene, clone size, V gene, J gene, CDR3 DNA, CDR3 protein. The D gene is left open where the match is weak. Only some rows state a clone size, as once, few, many or a class for expanded clones.

d_call: NA
clone_size: NA
v_call: TRBV7-9
j_call: TRBJ2-2
cdr3_nt: TGTGCCAGCAGGCCCGGGCTAGGAAACACCGGGGAGCTGTTTTTT
cdr3_aa: CASRPGLGNTGELFF

d_call: NA
clone_size: NA
v_call: TRBV21-1
j_call: TRBJ1-6
cdr3_nt: TGTGCCAGCTCGGGGGGGGCTAGTTATAATTCACCCCTCCACTTT
cdr3_aa: CASSGGASYNSPLHF

d_call: NA
clone_size: NA
v_call: TRBV28
j_call: TRBJ2-1
cdr3_nt: TGTGCCAGCAGTTGGTTGGGAACCTACAATGAGCAGTTCTTC
cdr3_aa: CASSWLGTYNEQFF

d_call: NA
clone_size: few
v_call: TRBV19
j_call: TRBJ2-3
cdr3_nt: TGTGCCAGTAGCCCAAATCAGATTACGCAGTATTTT
cdr3_aa: CASSPNQITQYF

d_call: NA
clone_size: NA
v_call: TRBV11-1
j_call: TRBJ2-5
cdr3_nt: TGTGCCAGCAGCCCGCACGAAGAGACCCAGTACTTC
cdr3_aa: CASSPHEETQYF

d_call: NA
clone_size: NA
v_call: TRBV19
j_call: TRBJ2-5
cdr3_nt: TGTGCCAGTAGTATGGGGGGTGCAGCGGGAGAGACCCAGTACTTC
cdr3_aa: CASSMGGAAGETQYF

d_call: NA
clone_size: NA
v_call: TRBV19
j_call: TRBJ2-7
cdr3_nt: TGTGCCAGTAGACCCACCTATGGGGCTAACGAGCAGTACTTC
cdr3_aa: CASRPTYGANEQYF

d_call: NA
clone_size: NA
v_call: TRBV21-1
j_call: TRBJ2-3
cdr3_nt: TGTGCCAGCAGCAAAGAAAGGGCAGCGTACGGGGATACGCAGTATTTT
cdr3_aa: CASSKERAAYGDTQYF

d_call: TRBD2
clone_size: NA
v_call: TRBV7-9
j_call: TRBJ2-7
cdr3_nt: TGTGCCAGCAGCTTAGGGGCTAGCGGGGTGGACGAGCAGTACTTC
cdr3_aa: CASSLGASGVDEQYF

d_call: TRBD2
clone_size: NA
v_call: TRBV5-1
j_call: TRBJ2-7
cdr3_nt: TGCGCCAGCAGCTTGGTGTCGGCGGGAGGATACGAGCAGTACTTC
cdr3_aa: CASSLVSAGGYEQYF

d_call: NA
clone_size: NA
v_call: TRBV6-5
j_call: TRBJ2-1
cdr3_nt: TGTGCCAGCAGTTACGGTAACAGCAATGAGCAGTTCTTC
cdr3_aa: CASSYGNSNEQFF

d_call: NA
clone_size: NA
v_call: TRBV5-1
j_call: TRBJ2-7
cdr3_nt: TGCGCCAGCAGCTTGACTAGCCGGGCCTACGAGCAGTACTTC
cdr3_aa: CASSLTSRAYEQYF

d_call: NA
clone_size: NA
v_call: TRBV4-1
j_call: TRBJ2-7
cdr3_nt: TGCGCCAGCAGCCAAGAACCCGGGGGCTACGAGCAGTACTTC
cdr3_aa: CASSQEPGGYEQYF

d_call: NA
clone_size: NA
v_call: TRBV7-2
j_call: TRBJ1-6
cdr3_nt: TGTGCCAGCAGCTTAGACAGGGCGGAGAATTCACCCCTCCACTTT
cdr3_aa: CASSLDRAENSPLHF

d_call: NA
clone_size: NA
v_call: TRBV2
j_call: TRBJ1-4
cdr3_nt: TGTGCCAGCAACGGACCAGTGGGGGCAGAAAAACTGTTTTTT
cdr3_aa: CASNGPVGAEKLFF

d_call: TRBD1
clone_size: NA
v_call: TRBV18
j_call: TRBJ1-5
cdr3_nt: TGTGCCAGCTCACCACCTATTAACAGGGGAAGTCAGCCCCAGCATTTT
cdr3_aa: CASSPPINRGSQPQHF

d_call: NA
clone_size: NA
v_call: TRBV27
j_call: TRBJ1-6
cdr3_nt: TGTGCCAGCAGTTCCAGGAGTTATTCACCCCTCCACTTT
cdr3_aa: CASSSRSYSPLHF

d_call: NA
clone_size: few
v_call: TRBV24-1
j_call: TRBJ1-5
cdr3_nt: TGTGCCACCAGTGCCAGAGGGAGTGGTCAGCCCCAGCATTTT
cdr3_aa: CATSARGSGQPQHF

d_call: NA
clone_size: few
v_call: TRBV7-3
j_call: TRBJ1-1
cdr3_nt: TGTGCCAGCAGCCCACCCAAGGGCGAAGGGGGAAGGACTGAAGCTTTCTTT
cdr3_aa: CASSPPKGEGGRTEAFF

d_call: NA
clone_size: NA
v_call: TRBV2
j_call: TRBJ1-2
cdr3_nt: TGTGCCAGCAAAAGGGTGGTAGCTAACTATGGCTACACCTTC
cdr3_aa: CASKRVVANYGYTF

d_call: NA
clone_size: few
v_call: TRBV28
j_call: TRBJ2-2
cdr3_nt: TGTGCCAGCAGTTTTGGCGGTCGACAGATACGGGGGAGCCGAAACACCGGGGAGCTGTTTTTT
cdr3_aa: CASSFGGRQIRGSRNTGELFF

d_call: TRBD1
clone_size: NA
v_call: TRBV4-1
j_call: TRBJ1-6
cdr3_nt: TGCGCCAGCAGCCAAGAAGGGACAGGGCCAATTTCACCCCTCCACTTT
cdr3_aa: CASSQEGTGPISPLHF

d_call: NA
clone_size: NA
v_call: TRBV4-2
j_call: TRBJ1-1
cdr3_nt: TGTGCCAGCAGCCAAAACTCGGGAGCCTACGGTGAAGCTTTCTTT
cdr3_aa: CASSQNSGAYGEAFF

d_call: NA
clone_size: NA
v_call: TRBV5-3
j_call: TRBJ2-7
cdr3_nt: TGTGCCAGAAGCCCCGGGAGTTTGGCTAGCTACGAGCAGTACTTC
cdr3_aa: CARSPGSLASYEQYF

d_call: TRBD1
clone_size: NA
v_call: TRBV5-4
j_call: TRBJ2-3
cdr3_nt: TGTGCCAGCAGTTCTCCGGGACAGATCACAGATACGCAGTATTTT
cdr3_aa: CASSSPGQITDTQYF

d_call: NA
clone_size: NA
v_call: TRBV5-1
j_call: TRBJ2-5
cdr3_nt: TGCGCCAGCAGCTTGGATAGGGGGCAAGAGACCCAGTACTTC
cdr3_aa: CASSLDRGQETQYF

d_call: TRBD2
clone_size: NA
v_call: TRBV19
j_call: TRBJ2-7
cdr3_nt: TGTGCCTCGAGGCTAGCGGGAGGTGCCCGCGAGCAGTACTTC
cdr3_aa: CASRLAGGAREQYF

d_call: NA
clone_size: NA
v_call: TRBV5-4
j_call: TRBJ2-7
cdr3_nt: TGTGCCAGCAGCTTGAGTTCGGGCGAGCAGTACTTC
cdr3_aa: CASSLSSGEQYF

d_call: NA
clone_size: NA
v_call: TRBV12-5
j_call: TRBJ2-5
cdr3_nt: TGTGCTAGTGGTTTGGTACTAGGAGAAGAGGGAGAAGAGACCCAGTACTTC
cdr3_aa: CASGLVLGEEGEETQYF

d_call: TRBD2
clone_size: NA
v_call: TRBV18
j_call: TRBJ2-7
cdr3_nt: TGTGCCAGCTCACCAGGACTAGCTCAGGACGAGCAGTACTTC
cdr3_aa: CASSPGLAQDEQYF

d_call: TRBD1
clone_size: NA
v_call: TRBV5-4
j_call: TRBJ1-6
cdr3_nt: TGTGCCAGCAGCTCGGTGGGCAGGGGGGACGGTTCACCCCTCCACTTT
cdr3_aa: CASSSVGRGDGSPLHF

d_call: NA
clone_size: NA
v_call: TRBV3-1/TRBV3-2
j_call: TRBJ1-2
cdr3_nt: TGTGCCAGCAGCCAAGATTGGGGGGCGAACTATGGCTACACCTTC
cdr3_aa: CASSQDWGANYGYTF

d_call: NA
clone_size: NA
v_call: TRBV12-3/TRBV12-4
j_call: TRBJ2-3
cdr3_nt: TGTGCCAGCAGTCCGTCCCCAGATACGCAGTATTTT
cdr3_aa: CASSPSPDTQYF

d_call: NA
clone_size: NA
v_call: TRBV28
j_call: TRBJ2-7
cdr3_nt: TGTGCCAGCAGTCTGAACTTACCCCCCTACGAGCAGTACTTC
cdr3_aa: CASSLNLPPYEQYF

d_call: NA
clone_size: NA
v_call: TRBV12-3/TRBV12-4
j_call: TRBJ1-1
cdr3_nt: TGTGCCACCCGTGGGGAATCGAACACTGAAGCTTTCTTT
cdr3_aa: CATRGESNTEAFF

d_call: NA
clone_size: NA
v_call: TRBV28
j_call: TRBJ2-7
cdr3_nt: TGTGCCAGCAGTTCTCGACCGGGACTCCCGAAACTACCGCCCGGGCAGTACTTC
cdr3_aa: CASSSRPGLPKLPPGQYF

d_call: NA
clone_size: NA
v_call: TRBV5-1
j_call: TRBJ2-7
cdr3_nt: TGCGCCAGCAGCCGCACCGCCGACACCACCTACGAGCAGTACTTC
cdr3_aa: CASSRTADTTYEQYF

d_call: NA
clone_size: NA
v_call: TRBV28
j_call: TRBJ2-5
cdr3_nt: TGTGCCAGCAGTCCCTCCACAGGGTTTTCAGAGACCCAGTACTTC
cdr3_aa: CASSPSTGFSETQYF

d_call: TRBD1
clone_size: NA
v_call: TRBV11-2
j_call: TRBJ1-3
cdr3_nt: TGTGCCAGCAGCTTAGATGACAGGGGGCAAGGAAACACCATATATTTT
cdr3_aa: CASSLDDRGQGNTIYF

d_call: TRBD2
clone_size: NA
v_call: TRBV20-1
j_call: TRBJ2-3
cdr3_nt: TGCAGTGCTAGTCCGACTAGCGGGGGGGCCCAGCAGTATTTT
cdr3_aa: CSASPTSGGAQQYF

d_call: TRBD1
clone_size: NA
v_call: TRBV5-6
j_call: TRBJ2-2
cdr3_nt: TGTGCCAGCAGCCGGGGGACAGGGACCTCCGGGGAGCTGTTTTTT
cdr3_aa: CASSRGTGTSGELFF

d_call: NA
clone_size: NA
v_call: TRBV6-2/TRBV6-3
j_call: TRBJ1-1
cdr3_nt: TGTGCCAGCAGTTACTCGAGGGGGAACACTGAAGCTTTCTTT
cdr3_aa: CASSYSRGNTEAFF

d_call: NA
clone_size: NA
v_call: TRBV30
j_call: TRBJ1-1
cdr3_nt: TGTGCCTGGAGTTCCATGGGGAGCACTGAAGCTTTCTTT
cdr3_aa: CAWSSMGSTEAFF

d_call: NA
clone_size: NA
v_call: TRBV5-4
j_call: TRBJ1-4
cdr3_nt: TGTGCCAGCAGCTTCGGGGGGGAAAAACTGTTTTTT
cdr3_aa: CASSFGGEKLFF

d_call: NA
clone_size: NA
v_call: TRBV2
j_call: TRBJ2-7
cdr3_nt: TGTGCCAGCAGTGAAGAGGGGCCCGCCTACGAGCAGTACTTC
cdr3_aa: CASSEEGPAYEQYF

d_call: TRBD1
clone_size: NA
v_call: TRBV7-7
j_call: TRBJ2-2
cdr3_nt: TGTGCTAGCAGCTACGACAGGGGGAAGGACACCGGGGAGCTGTTTTTT
cdr3_aa: CASSYDRGKDTGELFF

d_call: NA
clone_size: NA
v_call: TRBV24-1
j_call: TRBJ2-6
cdr3_nt: TGTGCCACCAGTGATGGTGGGGCCAACGTCCTGACTTTC
cdr3_aa: CATSDGGANVLTF

d_call: TRBD1
clone_size: NA
v_call: TRBV28
j_call: TRBJ2-7
cdr3_nt: TGTGCCAGCAGTTTATCCGGACAGGGGCAGGACGAGCAGTACTTC
cdr3_aa: CASSLSGQGQDEQYF

d_call: NA
clone_size: NA
v_call: TRBV7-2
j_call: TRBJ2-1
cdr3_nt: TGTGCCAGCAGCTCCGTGAGGACGAGGGAGCAGTTCTTC
cdr3_aa: CASSSVRTREQFF

d_call: NA
clone_size: NA
v_call: TRBV30
j_call: TRBJ1-6
cdr3_nt: TGTGCCTGTGACAGCTCGGGGAATTCACCCCTCCACTTT
cdr3_aa: CACDSSGNSPLHF